The clone carrying this T cell receptor beta chain was seen more than once but under ten times. Its antigen is still unknown. CD45RO/CCR7/CD25/CD127/CD95/CD27 staining was used to isolate CD4+ naive, central memory, regulatory and stem cell-like memory cells by sorting. The data are from a study of beta chain features in type 1 diabetes. For the study at large: Across every sample, some 110 million sorted cells were examined in total.

The CDR3 has 17 residues. The V and J ends lost 2 bases and 2 bases, in that order; junction bases with no gene match: 12. The germline V gene encodes CDR1 SGHRS and CDR2 YFSETQ. Overall study findings and caveats: Naive, central memory and Treg TCRB repertoires appeared more alike in patients than in healthy donors. Significant though moderate, a shortening of TCRB CDR3s appeared in all four CD4+ subsets of Type 1 diabetes patients. There was no resolution here of whether HLA type influences TCRB rearrangement.

Of the isolated RNA, all was reverse transcribed, and so the sequenced material was expressed TCRB transcripts. Sequencing used immunoSEQ multiplex PCR; TCRdb keeps in-frame clones, though not all of them. The sample yields some 350,000 clones, about 13% seen once. Sequencing used naive CD4+ T cells from blood. The sequence derives from a woman between 18 and 30 years old with type 1 diabetes. The genes are TRBV5-1 and TRBJ2-7; 8 bases agree with TRBD1. In nucleotides, the CDR3 is TGCGCCAGCAGCTTCCCCCGACAGGGGTCCTCTACCTACGAGCAGTACTTC. This encodes CASSFPRQGSSTYEQYF.